These T cell receptor beta chains were read from a single sample in a study of beta chain features in type 1 diabetes. Sequencing was performed with immunoSEQ multiplex PCR; in TCRdb, only in-frame clones are kept and a portion is missing. This sample has about 28,000 clones; roughly 61% occur once, and the top ten carry approximately 2.5%. Material for sequencing was Tregs from blood. These receptors came from a woman in her twenties or thirties with type 1 diabetes. The CDR3 runs from the conserved cysteine through the conserved F or W. A D gene is named only where the DNA matches it firmly. Clone size appears in some rows only: once, few, many, or a class for an expanded clone.

J	length	size	V	D	DNA	CDR3
TRBJ2-3	14	NA	TRBV19	NA	TGTGCCAGTAGTCTGCTGCGCAGCACAGATACGCAGTATTTT	CASSLLRSTDTQYF
TRBJ1-4	13	NA	TRBV5-1	TRBD1	TGCGCCAGCAGCTGGGACAGGGAGGAAAAACTGTTTTTT	CASSWDREEKLFF
TRBJ2-7	14	NA	TRBV5-1	NA	TGCGCCAGCAGCTTGACTACGGCCACCTACGAGCAGTACTTC	CASSLTTATYEQYF
TRBJ2-1	11	NA	TRBV29-1	NA	TGCAGCGTTGAAGCCGGGGTTTGGCAGTTCTTC	CSVEAGVWQFF
TRBJ1-3	14	NA	TRBV27	TRBD1	TGTGCCAGCAGGTCTGACAGGGGGCGCGACACCATATATTTT	CASRSDRGRDTIYF
TRBJ2-2	15	few	TRBV7-2	TRBD1	TGTGCCAGCAGCTGGACAGGGGGCACTGGCGGGGAGCTGTTTTTT	CASSWTGGTGGELFF
TRBJ2-7	11	few	TRBV10-2	NA	TGCGCCAGCAGTGAGTATAGCGAGCAGTACTTC	CASSEYSEQYF
TRBJ2-7	15	NA	TRBV25-1	TRBD2	TGTGCCAGCAGTGAATACCCTAGCGGGCCCCTCGAGCAGTACTTC	CASSEYPSGPLEQYF
TRBJ1-2	17	NA	TRBV28	NA	NA	CASSFVPAAKLDYGYTF
TRBJ2-1	15	NA	TRBV6-6	TRBD2	TGTGCCAGCAATCTAGCGGGATGGGGCAGTGGTGAGCAGTTCTTC	CASNLAGWGSGEQFF
TRBJ2-7	13	NA	TRBV10-3	NA	TGTGCCATCAGGGAATCGACAGTCTACGAGCAGTACTTC	CAIRESTVYEQYF
TRBJ2-7	14	NA	TRBV28	NA	TGTGCCAGCAGATCAACAAGTTCCATCTACGAGCAGTACTTC	CASRSTSSIYEQYF
TRBJ2-5	14	NA	TRBV6-1	NA	TGTGCCAGCAGTCCCTTAACAACGGGAGAGACCCAGTACTTC	CASSPLTTGETQYF
TRBJ2-1	17	NA	TRBV27	NA	TGTGCCAGCAGTTTATGGCAGGACAGATCCTCCTACAATGAGCAGTTCTTC	CASSLWQDRSSYNEQFF
TRBJ2-3	14	NA	TRBV5-1	TRBD2	TGCGCCAGCAGGACGAGCGGGAGAGGAGATACGCAGTATTTT	CASRTSGRGDTQYF
TRBJ2-7	13	NA	TRBV6-5	TRBD1	TGTGCCAGCAGCTCCGCACCCGGGACAGCGCGTTACTTC	CASSSAPGTARYF
TRBJ2-7	15	NA	TRBV5-6	NA	TGTGCCAGCAGCTTGTTTGGGGGAGGCTCTTACGAGCAGTACTTC	CASSLFGGGSYEQYF
TRBJ1-2	13	NA	TRBV7-2	TRBD1	TGTGCCAGCAGCTCGGGACAGACCTATGGCTACACCTTC	CASSSGQTYGYTF
TRBJ2-7	15	NA	TRBV29-1	TRBD1	TGCAGCGTTCTAGTGCGGGCAGGGGGCTTCTACGAGCAGTACTTC	CSVLVRAGGFYEQYF
TRBJ1-3	16	few	TRBV19	NA	TGTGCCAGCTTGGGGGGGGCCCCTGGATCTGGAAACACCATATATTTT	CASLGGAPGSGNTIYF
TRBJ1-4	14	NA	TRBV7-9	TRBD1	TGTGCCAGCAGCTCAGGGACAGAGAATGAAAAACTGTTTTTT	CASSSGTENEKLFF
TRBJ2-7	18	NA	TRBV18	TRBD2	TGTGCCAGCTCACTCATAACCCAAGCGGGAGCCCTATCCTACGAGCAGTACTTC	CASSLITQAGALSYEQYF
TRBJ1-1	13	NA	TRBV7-3	NA	TGTGCCAGCAGCTTAAATCAGGGAACTGAAGCTTTCTTT	CASSLNQGTEAFF
TRBJ2-7	15	NA	TRBV7-3	NA	TGTGCCAGCAGCCCCGGACAGTCTAGCTCCTACGAGCAGTACTTC	CASSPGQSSSYEQYF
TRBJ1-1	14	NA	TRBV25-1	NA	TGTGCCAGCAGTGAACTAGGCGGGGGGTTCGGAGCTTTCTTT	CASSELGGGFGAFF
TRBJ2-5	12	few	TRBV29-1	TRBD1	TGCAGCGCATACAGGGGCGGGGAGACCCAGTACTTC	CSAYRGGETQYF
TRBJ1-2	13	NA	TRBV7-9	TRBD1	TGTGCCAGCAGCTACCAACAGGGGGATGGCTACACCTTC	CASSYQQGDGYTF
TRBJ1-5	13	NA	TRBV29-1	NA	TGCAGCGTGCAGGACAGCTTCAATCAGTCCCAGCATTTT	CSVQDSFNQSQHF
TRBJ2-2	17	few	TRBV7-9	TRBD2	TGTGCCAGCAGCTTAGACTCCCTAGCGGGAGTGACCGGGGAGCTGTTTTTT	CASSLDSLAGVTGELFF
TRBJ2-4	14	NA	TRBV30	NA	TGTGCCTGGACCCGGGGCGGGATTGGAAACATTCAGTACTTC	CAWTRGGIGNIQYF
TRBJ2-7	20	NA	TRBV6-1	TRBD2	TGTGCCAGCAGTGAAACTAGCGGGAGGGCCTCATTCCTACTTATATGGGAGCAGTACTTC	CASSETSGRASFLLIWEQYF
TRBJ2-1	14	few	TRBV28	TRBD2	TGTGCCAGCAGTTTGGCTAGCGGGAGGGGTGAGCAGTTCTTC	CASSLASGRGEQFF
TRBJ2-7	14	NA	TRBV18	TRBD1	TGTGCCAGCTCACGGGACAGGGGCTCCTACGAGCAGTACTTC	CASSRDRGSYEQYF
TRBJ2-6	18	few	TRBV18	NA	TGTGCCAGCTCACCACGTGCAGGGCAGTTCTCTGGGGCCAACGTCCTGACTTTC	CASSPRAGQFSGANVLTF
TRBJ2-1	16	few	TRBV2	TRBD2	TGTGCCAGCCAGAGGACTAGCGGGAGGGGATACAATGAGCAGTTCTTC	CASQRTSGRGYNEQFF
TRBJ1-1	15	NA	TRBV6-1	TRBD1	TGTGCCAGCAGTGAAGTGGGACAGCAAGATGATGAAGCTTTCTTT	CASSEVGQQDDEAFF
TRBJ2-7	15	once	TRBV4-1	TRBD2	TGCGCCAGCAGCCAATACGGGACTAGCGGGTACGAGCAGTACTTC	CASSQYGTSGYEQYF
TRBJ2-7	13	NA	TRBV5-1	NA	TGCGCCAGCAGCTTGTCGTCCGGGTACGAGCAGTACTTC	CASSLSSGYEQYF
TRBJ2-7	15	NA	TRBV28	NA	TGTGCCAGCAGTGCCCCCGGAGGGCCGACCTACGAGCAGTACTTC	CASSAPGGPTYEQYF
TRBJ2-7	14	NA	TRBV27	NA	TGTGCCAGCAGTAAGGACATTTTCTCCTACGAGCAGTACTTC	CASSKDIFSYEQYF
TRBJ1-1	13	NA	TRBV27	NA	TGTGCCAGCAGTTCGAGACAGAACACTGAAGCTTTCTTT	CASSSRQNTEAFF
TRBJ2-7	15	NA	TRBV6-1	NA	TGTGCCAGCAGTGAAGCTACGGGATGGACCTACGAGCAGTACTTC	CASSEATGWTYEQYF
TRBJ1-1	14	NA	TRBV18	TRBD1	TGTGCCAGCTCCCAACAGGGGGCGGGAGCTGAAGCTTTCTTT	CASSQQGAGAEAFF
TRBJ2-1	16	NA	TRBV28	TRBD2	TGTGCCAGCAGTCCTCCAGCGGGAGGGATTGGAGGGGAGCAGTTCTTC	CASSPPAGGIGGEQFF
TRBJ2-1	16	NA	TRBV7-2	TRBD2	TGTGCCAGCAGCTTAGCATCTAGCGGGAACTACAATGAGCAGTTCTTC	CASSLASSGNYNEQFF
TRBJ1-1	16	NA	TRBV28	NA	TGTGCCAGCAGTTTACGACGCGGATCGGGGAGGACTGAAGCTTTCTTT	CASSLRRGSGRTEAFF
TRBJ2-7	15	NA	TRBV10-2	NA	TGCGCCAGCAGTGTCGCCGGGAGTAACTCCTACGAGCAGTACTTC	CASSVAGSNSYEQYF
TRBJ2-2	16	NA	TRBV18	NA	TGTGCCAGCTCACCAAGAGTGAACGCGAACACCGGGGAGCTGTTTTTT	CASSPRVNANTGELFF
TRBJ1-2	11	NA	TRBV29-1	NA	TGCAGCGTCGCGGACAGCTATGGCTACACCTTC	CSVADSYGYTF
TRBJ1-4	17	NA	TRBV21-1	NA	TGTGCCAGCAGCTCCCGGTGCTCAGGGGCAACTAATGAAAAACTGTTTTTT	CASSSRCSGATNEKLFF
TRBJ1-5	15	NA	TRBV6-1	TRBD1	TGTGCCAGCAGTGAAGGGACAGGAGCCTATCAGCCCCAGCATTTT	CASSEGTGAYQPQHF
TRBJ2-1	14	NA	TRBV19	NA	TGTGCCAGTAGTACACGGGCTAGCCGGCCTGAGCAGTTCTTC	CASSTRASRPEQFF
TRBJ1-1	14	few	TRBV7-4	NA	TGTGCCAGCAGCTTATCAGGGGAGAACACTGAAGCTTTCTTT	CASSLSGENTEAFF
TRBJ1-1	14	few	TRBV5-1	TRBD1	TGCGCCAGCAGCTTCGACAGGGAGAACACTGAAGCTTTCTTT	CASSFDRENTEAFF
TRBJ2-1	14	NA	TRBV5-1	TRBD1	TGCGCCAGCAGCATAGGACAGGTAGACAATGAGCAGTTCTTC	CASSIGQVDNEQFF
TRBJ1-2	15	NA	TRBV4-1	NA	TGCGCCAGCAGCCAAGATTTCACAGTTAACTATGGCTACACCTTC	CASSQDFTVNYGYTF
TRBJ2-1	15	NA	TRBV11-2	TRBD2	TGTGCCAGCAGCTTAAGGGCTACGGGGGGCAATGAGCAGTTCTTC	CASSLRATGGNEQFF
TRBJ2-3	15	NA	TRBV10-3	TRBD1	TGTGCCACCCAGCCGGGACAGGGGCCCTCAGATACGCAGTATTTT	CATQPGQGPSDTQYF